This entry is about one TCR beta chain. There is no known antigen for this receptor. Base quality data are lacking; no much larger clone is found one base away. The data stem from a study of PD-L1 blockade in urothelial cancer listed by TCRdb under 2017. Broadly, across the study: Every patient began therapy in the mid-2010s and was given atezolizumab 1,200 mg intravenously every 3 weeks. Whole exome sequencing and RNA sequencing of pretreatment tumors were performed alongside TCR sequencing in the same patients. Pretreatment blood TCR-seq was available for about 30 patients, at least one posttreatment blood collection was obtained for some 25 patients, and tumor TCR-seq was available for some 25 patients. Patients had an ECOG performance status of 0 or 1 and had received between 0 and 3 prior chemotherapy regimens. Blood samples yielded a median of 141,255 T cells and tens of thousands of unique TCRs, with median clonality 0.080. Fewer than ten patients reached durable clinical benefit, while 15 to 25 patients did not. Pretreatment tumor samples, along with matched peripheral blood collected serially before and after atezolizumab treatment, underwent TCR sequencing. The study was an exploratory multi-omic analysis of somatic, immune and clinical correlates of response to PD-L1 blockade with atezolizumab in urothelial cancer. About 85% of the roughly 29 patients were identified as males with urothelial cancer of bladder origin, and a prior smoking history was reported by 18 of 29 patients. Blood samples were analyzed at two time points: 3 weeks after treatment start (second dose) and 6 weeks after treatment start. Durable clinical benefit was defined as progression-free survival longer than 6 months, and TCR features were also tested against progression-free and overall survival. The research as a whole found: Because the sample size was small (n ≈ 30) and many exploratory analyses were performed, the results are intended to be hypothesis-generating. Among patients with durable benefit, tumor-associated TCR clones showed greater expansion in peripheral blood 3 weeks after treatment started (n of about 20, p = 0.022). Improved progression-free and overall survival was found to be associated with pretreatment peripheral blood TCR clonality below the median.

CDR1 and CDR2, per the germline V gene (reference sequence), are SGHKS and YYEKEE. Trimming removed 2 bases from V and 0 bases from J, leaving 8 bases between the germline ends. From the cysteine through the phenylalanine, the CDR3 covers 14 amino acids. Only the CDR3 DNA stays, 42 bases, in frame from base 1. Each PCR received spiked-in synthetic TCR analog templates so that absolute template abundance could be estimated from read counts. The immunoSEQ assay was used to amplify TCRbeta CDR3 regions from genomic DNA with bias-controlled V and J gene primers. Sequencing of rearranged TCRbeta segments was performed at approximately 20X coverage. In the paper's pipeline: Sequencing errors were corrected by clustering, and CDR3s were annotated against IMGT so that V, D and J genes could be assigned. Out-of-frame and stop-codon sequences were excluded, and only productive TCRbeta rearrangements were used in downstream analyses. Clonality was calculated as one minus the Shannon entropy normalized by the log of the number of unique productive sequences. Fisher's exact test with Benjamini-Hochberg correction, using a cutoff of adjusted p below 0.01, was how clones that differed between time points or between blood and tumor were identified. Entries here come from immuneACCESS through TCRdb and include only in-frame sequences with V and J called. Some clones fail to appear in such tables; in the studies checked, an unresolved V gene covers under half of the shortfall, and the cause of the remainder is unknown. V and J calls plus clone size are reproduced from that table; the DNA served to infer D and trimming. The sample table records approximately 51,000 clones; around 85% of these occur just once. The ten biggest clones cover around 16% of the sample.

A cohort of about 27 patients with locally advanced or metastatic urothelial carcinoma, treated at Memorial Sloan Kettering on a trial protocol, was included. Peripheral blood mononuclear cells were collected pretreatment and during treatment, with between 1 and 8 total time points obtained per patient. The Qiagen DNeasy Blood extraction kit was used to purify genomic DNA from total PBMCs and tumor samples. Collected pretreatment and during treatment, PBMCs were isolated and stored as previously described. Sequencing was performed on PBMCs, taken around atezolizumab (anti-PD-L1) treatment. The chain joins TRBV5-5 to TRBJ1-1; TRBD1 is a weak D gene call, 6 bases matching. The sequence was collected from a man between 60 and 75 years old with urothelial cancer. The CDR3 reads CASSFGQLNTEAFF. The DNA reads TGTGCCAGCAGCTTTGGACAGCTGAACACTGAAGCTTTCTTT.